Shown below are 19 T cell receptor beta chains from a single sample sequenced in a study of cytomegalovirus exposure and HLA in healthy donors. The PCR had 60 Vbeta and 13 Jbeta primers. Profiled with immunoSEQ multiplex PCR; TCRdb holds only in-frame clones, not every one. The table lists tens of thousands of clones, roughly 79% of them singletons. The sample comprised PBMCs. These receptors were taken from a man aged 45-60 years in good health and CMV-seronegative.

The rearrangement links TRBV11-2 to TRBJ2-7; tentative D call: TRBD1 (5 bases). The CDR3 covers 14 residues. Germline-derived CDR1 and CDR2 are SGHAT and FQNNGV. V lost 1 base and J 2 bases, leaving 9 bases between the germline ends. CDR3 protein: CASSLGLDTYEQYF. As DNA, the CDR3 is TGTGCCAGCAGCTTAGGGCTGGACACCTACGAGCAGTACTTC.

This clone was detected once. The rearrangement joins TRBV30 to TRBJ1-6, with a tentative D call TRBD1 (6 bases). The length of the CDR3 is 13 residues. Trimming removed 7 bases from V and 10 bases from J, with 17 bases in between. Germline CDR1 and CDR2: GTSNPN and SVGIG (reference sequence). The CDR3 coding sequence is TGTGCCTCGAACTCAGGGGAGGGCTCACCCCTCCACTTT. Translation gives CASNSGEGSPLHF. The entire variable domain, with the rest obtained from reference TRBV30 and TRBJ1-6, is as follows: SQTIHQWPATLVQPVGSPLSLECTVEGTSNPNLYWYRQAAGRGLQLLFYSVGIGQISSEVPQNLSASRPQDRQFILSSKKLLLSDSGFYLCASNSGEGSPLHFGNGTRLTVT.

The rearrangement joins TRBV27 to TRBJ1-2, with no clear D. The CDR3 contains 15 residues. Germline V gene lookup returns CDR1 MNHEY and CDR2 SMNVEV (reference sequence). Trimming removed 2 bases at V and 5 bases at J, with 15 bases between. In nucleotides, the CDR3 is TGTGCCAGCAGTTTAAGAATAACTCCGGGGTATGGCTACACCTTC. This sequence encodes CASSLRITPGYGYTF.

This clone was detected only a few times. The J gene is TRBJ1-2, the V gene TRBV29-1; 8 bases map to TRBD1. Trimming removed 7 bases from V and 8 bases from J; junction bases left unmatched: 6. Germline CDR1 is SQVTM and CDR2 is ANQGSEA. The CDR3 is 11 residues long. The CDR3 is CSGGQGDGYTF. The DNA of the CDR3 is TGCAGCGGCGGACAGGGAGACGGCTACACCTTC.

The table lists this clone with a few counts. The chain combines TRBV30 with TRBJ2-2; D possibly corresponds to TRBD2 (6 bases). The germline V and J ends were trimmed by 2 bases and 1 base, with 8 bases remaining between them. The CDR3 extends over 14 amino acids. Germline CDR1 reads GTSNPN; CDR2 reads SVGIG (reference sequence). Here the CDR3 reads CAWSSGVNTGELFF. In nucleotides, the CDR3 is TGTGCCTGGAGTTCGGGAGTGAACACCGGGGAGCTGTTTTTT.

The rearrangement links TRBV6-5 to TRBJ1-1, with TRBD1 matching 7 bases. The CDR3 has 14 residues. With 2 bases clipped from V and 3 bases from J, the junction kept 3 bases outside the gene matches. Germline V gives CDR1 MNHEY, CDR2 SVGAGI. In DNA, the CDR3 is TGTGCCAGCAGTTACCAGACAGGGTACACTGAAGCTTTCTTT. Protein sequence: CASSYQTGYTEAFF.

This clone was seen more than once but under ten times. V gene TRBV2 combines with J gene TRBJ2-3; 7 bases are a match to TRBD1. CDR3 length: 15 residues. The V gene end was trimmed by 6 bases and the J gene end by 2 bases; junction bases not matched to a gene: 8. The germline CDR1 and CDR2 sequences are SNHLY and FYNNEI. The CDR3 sequence: CASSHRGQTTDTQYF. The CDR3 DNA is TGTGCCAGCAGCCACCGGGGACAGACCACAGATACGCAGTATTTT.

J is TRBJ1-6 and V is TRBV7-9; perhaps TRBD1 as D (6 bases). CDR1 and CDR2 from the germline V gene are SEHNR and FQNEAQ (reference sequence). The CDR3 covers 13 residues. V gave up 5 bases and J gave up 10 bases, with 12 bases separating them. Here the CDR3 DNA reads TGTGCCAGCAGCCCGGACAGCAGGTCACCCCTCCACTTT. Its translation: CASSPDSRSPLHF. The full variable domain, rest sourced from reference TRBV7-9 and TRBJ1-6, is DTGVSQNPRHKITKRGQNVTFRCDPISEHNRLYWYRQTLGQGPEFLTYFQNEAQLEKSRLLSDRFSAERPKGSFSTLEIQRTEQGDSAMYLCASSPDSRSPLHFGNGTRLTVT.

The rearrangement links TRBV27 to TRBJ2-5, with a possible D match to TRBD2 (5 bases). The CDR3 has 15 amino acids. Between the trimmed V and J ends, which lost 3 bases and 2 bases, there was a span of 13 bases. Per the germline V gene, CDR1 is MNHEY and CDR2 is SMNVEV (reference sequence). The CDR3 loop is CASSFGQRLQETQYF. The CDR3 nucleotides read TGTGCCAGCAGTTTCGGCCAGCGGCTACAAGAGACCCAGTACTTC.

V gene TRBV7-8 combines with J gene TRBJ2-3, with D perhaps TRBD1 (6 bases). In germline, CDR1 is SGHVS, CDR2 FQNEAQ. Trimming left V 7 bases short and J 1 base short, with 18 bases between. This CDR3 comprises 16 residues. CDR3 in amino acids: CASTPLGAGRTDTQYF. CDR3 DNA: TGTGCCAGCACCCCCTTGGGGGCCGGACGCACAGATACGCAGTATTTT.

This clone was detected only once. The chain carries TRBV7-9 and TRBJ2-3; tentative D call: TRBD1 (5 bases). This CDR3 has 15 residues. Germline CDR1 and CDR2: SEHNR and FQNEAQ (reference sequence). Between the trimmed V and J ends, which lost 4 bases and 1 base, there was a span of 12 bases. The CDR3 sequence is CASSSRVWGTDTQYF. DNA for the CDR3: TGTGCCAGCAGCTCCAGGGTATGGGGCACAGATACGCAGTATTTT. The full variable domain, rest sourced from reference TRBV7-9 and TRBJ2-3, is DTGVSQNPRHKITKRGQNVTFRCDPISEHNRLYWYRQTLGQGPEFLTYFQNEAQLEKSRLLSDRFSAERPKGSFSTLEIQRTEQGDSAMYLCASSSRVWGTDTQYFGPGTRLTVL.

The chain joins TRBV28 to TRBJ1-2; TRBD1 agrees at 10 bases. The CDR3 has 14 amino acids. Trimming at V came to 6 bases and at J to 7 bases, leaving 8 bases not matched to a gene. From germline, CDR1 is MDHEN and CDR2 SYDVKM. CDR3 in amino acids: CASRVTGGISGYTF. The CDR3, as DNA: TGTGCCAGCAGGGTGACAGGGGGCATTAGTGGCTACACCTTC.

This rearrangement joins TRBV6-4 to TRBJ2-3; D is possibly TRBD2 (5 bases). The CDR3 is 12 residues long. The V gene lost 4 bases and the J gene lost 8 bases, with 10 bases spanning the gap. Per the germline V gene, CDR1 is MRHNA and CDR2 is SNTAGT. The CDR3 DNA is TGTGCCAGCAGTGGGCCCGGAGGTACGCAGTATTTT. Protein sequence: CASSGPGGTQYF.

This sequence joins TRBV30 and TRBJ1-2; 11 bases fit TRBD1. The CDR3 consists of 13 residues. Germline V gene sequence: CDR1 GTSNPN, CDR2 SVGIG (reference sequence). Trimming removed 5 bases from V and 5 bases from J; junction bases left unmatched: 4. The CDR3 loop reads CAWWTGGGYGYTF. In DNA form, the CDR3 reads TGTGCCTGGTGGACAGGGGGCGGGTATGGCTACACCTTC.

In this sample, this clone turned up a few times. This chain joins TRBV9 and TRBJ2-2; D unclear. The CDR3 runs 13 residues. The V gene lost 0 bases and the J gene lost 8 bases, with 8 bases spanning the gap. Germline values: CDR1 SGDLS, CDR2 YYNGEE. CDR3 in amino acids: CASSVVSTGELFF. The DNA of the CDR3 is TGTGCCAGCAGCGTAGTTTCGACAGGGGAGCTGTTTTTT.

The V gene is TRBV25-1, the J gene TRBJ1-6; a possible D gene is TRBD1 (5 bases). Trimming removed 7 bases at V and 7 bases at J, with 11 bases between. The length of the CDR3 is 13 residues. CDR1 is MGHDK, CDR2 SYGVNS, per germline. The CDR3 spells CASNNRKNSPLHF. The CDR3 DNA reads TGTGCCAGCAATAACAGGAAGAATTCACCCCTCCACTTT.

The rearrangement joins TRBV7-9 to TRBJ2-5, with TRBD1 matching over 8 bases. This CDR3 region has 14 residues. V trimming: 2 bases; J trimming: 5 bases; junction bases outside the gene matches: 4. Germline-derived CDR1 and CDR2 are SEHNR and FQNEAQ (reference sequence). CDR3 nucleotide sequence: TGTGCCAGCAGCTTACAGGGGGCGGGGGAGACCCAGTACTTC. Translation: CASSLQGAGETQYF. Full variable domain (remainder filled in from reference TRBV7-9 and TRBJ2-5): DTGVSQNPRHKITKRGQNVTFRCDPISEHNRLYWYRQTLGQGPEFLTYFQNEAQLEKSRLLSDRFSAERPKGSFSTLEIQRTEQGDSAMYLCASSLQGAGETQYFGPGTRLLVL.

V gene TRBV7-9 combines with J gene TRBJ2-1, with 8 positions matching TRBD2. V shed 4 bases, J shed 7 bases, and the junction held 9 bases outside the gene matches. The CDR3 is 15 amino acids. Per the germline V gene, CDR1 is SEHNR and CDR2 is FQNEAQ (reference sequence). CDR3 region: CASSSASGGRNEQFF. The CDR3 bases are TGTGCCAGCAGCTCCGCCTCGGGAGGGCGGAATGAGCAGTTCTTC.

This sequence joins TRBV9 and TRBJ1-2, with unresolved D. The germline V and J ends were trimmed by 3 bases and 12 bases, with 15 bases remaining between them. CDR1 is SGDLS, CDR2 YYNGEE, per germline. The CDR3 spans 12 residues. CDR3 sequence (DNA): TGTGCCAGCAGCGGCGACTTTAATAAGAACACCTTC. Amino acid sequence: CASSGDFNKNTF.